Sequencing of this TCR beta chain was carried out in a study of identical twins. Overall study findings and caveats: High-abundance cord blood beta clonotypes had fewer insertions; memory repertoires showed none.

As to this clonotype: Its antigen is not known.

Template switching, a step in the protocol, added a universal primer site, and cDNA carried unique molecular identifiers. One entry per CDR3 protein results from TCRdb running MiXCR on the 5' RACE reads. This sample has approximately 1.8 million distinct CDR3 sequences, with about 32% found just once. V was clipped by 6 bases and J by 0 bases, with 12 bases between them. Germline CDR1 DFQATT, CDR2 SNEGSKA (reference sequence). CDR3 length: 14 amino acids. The sequence came from a newborn girl in good health. Material for sequencing was cord blood. This rearrangement joins TRBV20-1 to TRBJ2-1; D is unclear. This CDR3 reads CSANGHSSYNEQFF. In nucleotides, the CDR3 is TGCAGTGCCAACGGGCATAGCTCCTACAATGAGCAGTTCTTC.